The subject of this entry is one T cell receptor beta chain. Its antigen remains unidentified. The authors built TCR beta libraries using iRepertoire HTBI primers and Arm-PCR of CDR3 regions. TCRdb ran MiXCR on the multiplex PCR reads and lists one entry per CDR3 protein. The sample consists of approximately 360,000 distinct CDR3 sequences, 23% of them appearing once. Trimming took 5 bases from V and 6 from J; bases not matched to a gene: 7. The CDR3 spans 13 residues. Germline V CDR1 and CDR2: SGDLS, YYNGEE. The data belong to a study of regulatory T cells in long-lasting Graves disease. As for time point: persistent/refractory GD, antithyroid drugs over 5 years with positive TRAb. After RNA was extracted from PBMCs, the TCR library was made from it. Patients of an endocrinology department in Xi'an, China, were included. Regarding the study as a whole: A greater number of public clonotypes (over 2,500) was shared by persistent patients than by new patients (just over 950).

This chain connects TRBV9 to TRBJ2-7; 8 nucleotides align to TRBD2. Sequenced here: peripheral blood mononuclear cells (PBMCs), sampled when the disease was refractory, from a patient treated with antithyroid drugs. The sequence was obtained from a woman aged 40 to 49 with Graves disease. The CDR3 DNA sequence: TGTGCCAGCAGACCCGGACTAGCTGGCGAGCAGTACTTC. The encoded protein is CASRPGLAGEQYF.